Reported below is one T cell receptor beta chain. One junction end disagrees with the germline gene, perhaps due to a read error. Germline-derived CDR1 and CDR2 are SGHKS and YYEKEE (reference sequence). The CDR3 has 16 amino acids. The table came from immunoSEQ multiplex PCR; TCRdb's copy has only in-frame clones and leaves some out. The data hold under 100,000 clones, with about 90% observed a single time. This sample is part of a study of identifying expanded T cells in peripheral blood. This rearrangement joins TRBV5-5 to TRBJ2-7, with 7 positions matching TRBD2. The sequence was collected from a person between 18 and 75 years old in good health. Sequenced material: blood. The chain's CDR3 is CASGLGGATPTYEQYF. The DNA of the CDR3 is TGTGCCAGCGGCTTGGGAGGGGCCACCCCTACCTACGAGCAGTACTTC. Filled out from reference TRBV5-5 and TRBJ2-7, the complete variable domain reads DAGVTQSPTHLIKTRGQQVTLRCSPISGHKSVSWYQQVLGQGPQFIFQYYEKEERGRGNFPDRFSARQFPNYSSELNVNALLLGDSALYLCASGLGGATPTYEQYFGPGTRLTVT.